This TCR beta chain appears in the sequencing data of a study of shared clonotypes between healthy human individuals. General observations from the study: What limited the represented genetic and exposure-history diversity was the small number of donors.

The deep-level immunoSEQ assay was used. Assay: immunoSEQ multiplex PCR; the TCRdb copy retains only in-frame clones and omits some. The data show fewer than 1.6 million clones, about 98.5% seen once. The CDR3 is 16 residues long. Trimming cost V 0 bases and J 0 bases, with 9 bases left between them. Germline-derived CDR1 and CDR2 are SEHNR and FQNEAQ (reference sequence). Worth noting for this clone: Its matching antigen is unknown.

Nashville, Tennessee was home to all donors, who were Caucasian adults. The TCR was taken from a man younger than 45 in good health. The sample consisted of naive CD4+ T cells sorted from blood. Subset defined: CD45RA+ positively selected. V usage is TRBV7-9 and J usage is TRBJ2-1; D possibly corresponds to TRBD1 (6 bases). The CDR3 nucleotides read TGTGCCAGCAGCTTAGCTTTCAGGGGCTCCTACAATGAGCAGTTCTTC. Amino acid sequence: CASSLAFRGSYNEQFF.